The present entry profiles one TCR beta chain with its context. The draw of peripheral blood yielded approximately 10 milliliters from each donor. The source of the sample is a study of blood T cells in healthy people across ages. It was with a sample-barcoded 5' primer and a J-beta primer mix that a second PCR of about 6 to 11 cycles was run. MiXCR, run by TCRdb on the 5' RACE reads, gives a single entry per CDR3 protein. The profile shows hundreds of thousands of distinct CDR3 sequences, roughly a quarter of them singletons. The CDR3 covers 11 residues. V was clipped by 4 bases and J by 10 bases, with 13 bases between them. Germline assignment: CDR1 SQVTM and CDR2 ANQGSEA. This sample also appeared in a second study, on T cells of mothers and their children. That source adds: RNA that had been extracted went wholly into cDNA synthesis, at approximately 1.6 ug per 15 ul. The yield was over 8 million TCR beta CDR3 reads from each mother and a few million from each child. It was observed that no persistent microchimeric T cell clones could be detected.

This clonotype was sampled from a boy aged 2-15 years in good health. The sequenced material came from blood. J is TRBJ1-1 and V is TRBV29-1; D may be TRBD1 (5 bases). DNA of the CDR3: TGCAGCGTTGGGGGAAGTGGGGGAGCTTTCTTT. Translating it yields CSVGGSGGAFF.